This T cell receptor beta chain is drawn from a study of blood T cells in healthy people across ages. The overall study: With template switching, about one barcoded beta molecule was captured per two T cells.

Primed by a sample-barcoded 5' primer and a J-beta primer mix, a second PCR proceeded for 7 to 11 cycles. Every molecule of cDNA carried a tag from a template-switch adaptor with 12 random nucleotides. MiXCR, applied by TCRdb to the 5' RACE reads, yields one record per CDR3 protein. The table has more than 1,000,000 distinct CDR3 sequences, approximately 25% seen once. Trimming removed 6 bases from V and 4 bases from J, with 9 bases in between. The CDR3 has 11 residues. Per the germline V gene, CDR1 is DFQATT and CDR2 is SNEGSKA (reference sequence). A word on this clonotype: Its antigen is still unknown.

Study results and limitations: When one million T cells were used, diversity estimates were thought to be underestimates.

The data were also submitted as part of a second study, on T cells of mothers and their children. As that report states: TCR recombination output is shaped by thymic selection similarly in related and unrelated pairs.

This TCR was sampled from a girl aged 2-10 years in good health. The chain carries TRBV20-1 and TRBJ2-5, with unresolved D. The sequenced sample consisted of blood. The CDR3: CSAVDGETQYF. CDR3 DNA sequence: TGCAGTGCCGTAGATGGAGAGACCCAGTACTTC.